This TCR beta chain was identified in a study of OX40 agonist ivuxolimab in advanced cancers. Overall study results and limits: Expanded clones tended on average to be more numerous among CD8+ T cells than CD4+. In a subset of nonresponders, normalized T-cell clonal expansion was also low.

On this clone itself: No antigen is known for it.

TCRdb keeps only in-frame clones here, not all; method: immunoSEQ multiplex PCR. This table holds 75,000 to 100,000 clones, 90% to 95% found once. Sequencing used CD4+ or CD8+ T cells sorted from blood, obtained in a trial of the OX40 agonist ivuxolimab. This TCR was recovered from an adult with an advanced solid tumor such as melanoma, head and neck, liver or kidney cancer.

CDR3 nucleotides: TGTGCCACCAGCAGGGGGTCGGTACAAGAGACCCAGTACTTC. It yields the protein CATSRGSVQETQYF. The J gene is TRBJ2-5, the V gene TRBV15; D not resolved. This CDR3 region has 14 residues. Trimming cost V 3 bases and J 2 bases, with 10 bases left between them. In germline, CDR1 is LNHNV, CDR2 YYDKDF (reference sequence).